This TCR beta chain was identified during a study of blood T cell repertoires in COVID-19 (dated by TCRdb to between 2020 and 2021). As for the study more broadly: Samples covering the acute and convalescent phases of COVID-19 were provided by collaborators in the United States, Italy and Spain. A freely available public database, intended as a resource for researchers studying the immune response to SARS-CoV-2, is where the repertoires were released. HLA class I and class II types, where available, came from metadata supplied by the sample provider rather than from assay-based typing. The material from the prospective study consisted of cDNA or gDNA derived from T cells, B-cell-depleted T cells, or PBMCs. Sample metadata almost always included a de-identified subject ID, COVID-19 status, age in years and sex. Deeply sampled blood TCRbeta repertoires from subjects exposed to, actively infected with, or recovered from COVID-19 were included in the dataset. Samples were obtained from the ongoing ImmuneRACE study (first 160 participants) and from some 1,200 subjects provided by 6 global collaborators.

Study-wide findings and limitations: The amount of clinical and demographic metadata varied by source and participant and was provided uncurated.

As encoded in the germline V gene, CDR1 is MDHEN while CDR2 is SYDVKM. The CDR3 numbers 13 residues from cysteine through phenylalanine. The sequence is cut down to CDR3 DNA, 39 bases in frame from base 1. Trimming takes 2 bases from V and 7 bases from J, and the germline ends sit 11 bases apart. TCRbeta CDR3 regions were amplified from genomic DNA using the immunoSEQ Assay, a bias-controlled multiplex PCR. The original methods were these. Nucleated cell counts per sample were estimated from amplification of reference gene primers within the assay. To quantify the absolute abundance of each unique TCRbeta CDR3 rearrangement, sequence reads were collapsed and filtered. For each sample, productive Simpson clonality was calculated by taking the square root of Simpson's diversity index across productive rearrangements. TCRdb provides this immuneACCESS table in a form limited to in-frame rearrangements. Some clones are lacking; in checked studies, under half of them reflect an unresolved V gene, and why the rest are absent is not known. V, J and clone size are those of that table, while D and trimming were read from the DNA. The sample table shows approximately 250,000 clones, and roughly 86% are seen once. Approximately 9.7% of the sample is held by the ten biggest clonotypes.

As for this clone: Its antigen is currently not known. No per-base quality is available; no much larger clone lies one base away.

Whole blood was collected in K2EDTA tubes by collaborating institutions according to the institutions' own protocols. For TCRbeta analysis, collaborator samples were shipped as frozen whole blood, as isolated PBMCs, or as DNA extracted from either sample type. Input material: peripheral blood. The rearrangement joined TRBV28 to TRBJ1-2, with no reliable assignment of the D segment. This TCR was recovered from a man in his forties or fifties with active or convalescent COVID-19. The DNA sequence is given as TGTGCCAGCAGTTTAACCGGGAAGGGTGGCTACACCTTC. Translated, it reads CASSLTGKGGYTF.